This T cell receptor (beta chain) was documented in a study of T cells in narcolepsy. Study details: Donors had narcolepsy type 1 or type 2, or were healthy controls.

V shed 5 bases and J shed 5 bases, with 6 bases lying between them. Germline lookup yields CDR1 MNHEY and CDR2 SMNVEV (reference sequence). The CDR3 has 12 residues. In the case of this clone: The antigen is not known.

Study-wide points: HCRT-specific and TRIB2-specific autoreactive clonotypes appeared among same-patient CSF and blood CD4+ clonotypes.

Clones were sequenced by immunoSEQ multiplex PCR, and TCRdb holds only the in-frame ones, with some missing. The sample has fewer than 30,000 clones; approximately 89% are singletons. Source material: CD45RA- memory CD4+ T cells from PBMCs. The chain recombines TRBV27 with TRBJ1-4; D gene unclear. The clonotype was recovered from a human donor with narcolepsy. The DNA of the CDR3 is TGTGCCAGCAGTGGCCCCAATGAAAAACTGTTTTTT. Amino acids: CASSGPNEKLFF.